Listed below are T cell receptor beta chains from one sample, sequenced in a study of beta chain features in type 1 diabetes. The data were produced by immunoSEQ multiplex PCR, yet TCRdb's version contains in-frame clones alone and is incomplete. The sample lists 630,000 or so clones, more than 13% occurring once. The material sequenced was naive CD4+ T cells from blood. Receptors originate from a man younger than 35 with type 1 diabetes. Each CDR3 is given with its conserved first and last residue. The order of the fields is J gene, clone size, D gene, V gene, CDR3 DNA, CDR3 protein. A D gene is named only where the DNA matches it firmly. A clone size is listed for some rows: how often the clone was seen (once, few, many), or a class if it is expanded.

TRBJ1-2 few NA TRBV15 TGTGCCACCAGCAGACCCGGGACCCCCCTTGAAGGCTACACCTTC CATSRPGTPLEGYTF
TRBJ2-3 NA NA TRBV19 TGTGCCAGTACTCCAGGAAACACAGATACGCAGTATTTT CASTPGNTDTQYF
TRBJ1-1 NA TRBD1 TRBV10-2 TGCGCCAGCAGATTTCAGGGGGACACTGAAGCTTTCTTT CASRFQGDTEAFF
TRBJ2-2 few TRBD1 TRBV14 TGTGCCAGCAGCCAACAGGGGGACACCGGGGAGCTGTTTTTT CASSQQGDTGELFF
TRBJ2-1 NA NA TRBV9 TGTGCCAGCAGCACCCAAGGGGCGGTCAGGCTAGCCCATGAGCAGTTCTTC CASSTQGAVRLAHEQFF
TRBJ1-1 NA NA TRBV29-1 TGCAGCGTTGAAGAAACTGCCCTTGAAGCTTTCTTT CSVEETALEAFF
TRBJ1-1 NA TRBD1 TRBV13 TGTGCCAGCAGCTCTCGGGACAGCACGCAAGCTTTCTTT CASSSRDSTQAFF
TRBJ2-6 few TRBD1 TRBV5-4 TGTGCCAGCCAGACAGGGAATACAGGGGCCAACGTCCTGACTTTC CASQTGNTGANVLTF
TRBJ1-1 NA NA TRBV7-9 TGTGCCAGCAGCGATACAGGGCCCACTGAAGCTTTCTTT CASSDTGPTEAFF
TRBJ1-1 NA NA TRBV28 TGTGCCAGCAGTTTGACCCACCCAGTGAACACTGAAGCTTTCTTT CASSLTHPVNTEAFF
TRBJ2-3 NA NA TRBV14 TGTGCCAGCAGCCTTACTGGGGGGCTGAGAACAGATACGCAGTATTTT CASSLTGGLRTDTQYF
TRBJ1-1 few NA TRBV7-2 TGTGCCAGCAGCCCCGAGAGGCCAGCTGAAGCTTTCTTT CASSPERPAEAFF
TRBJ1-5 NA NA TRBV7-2 TGTGCCAGCAGCCCGGACAGAGATCAGCCCCAGCATTTT CASSPDRDQPQHF
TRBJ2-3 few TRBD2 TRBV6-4 TGTGCCAGCAGTGAGAATAGACTAGCGGGGGTGTATACGCAGTATTTT CASSENRLAGVYTQYF
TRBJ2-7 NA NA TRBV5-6 TGTGCCAGCAGCTTGGCTACCTTACGGACGAGCGAGCAGTACTTC CASSLATLRTSEQYF
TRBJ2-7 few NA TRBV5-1 TGCGCCAGCAGCTCCCGTGACACCTCCTACGAGCAGTACTTC CASSSRDTSYEQYF
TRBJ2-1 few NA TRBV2 TGTGCCAGCAGTGAAGCCTTGAATGAGCAGTTCTTC CASSEALNEQFF
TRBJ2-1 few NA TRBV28 TGTGCCAGCAGTGGGCAACCTAATGAGCAGTTCTTC CASSGQPNEQFF
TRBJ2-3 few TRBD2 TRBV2 TGTGCCAGCAGTGGGACTAGCGGGAGAGATACGCAGTATTTT CASSGTSGRDTQYF
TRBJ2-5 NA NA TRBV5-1 TGCGCCAGCAGCATGGACCCCGGAGGTGAGACCCAGTACTTC CASSMDPGGETQYF
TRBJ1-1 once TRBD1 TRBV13 TGTGCCAGCAGCTTAGCAAACAGGGGGATCATGAACACTGAAGCTTTCTTT CASSLANRGIMNTEAFF
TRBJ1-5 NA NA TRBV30 TGTGCCTGGAGTCCGGGGGATCAGCCCCAGCATTTT CAWSPGDQPQHF
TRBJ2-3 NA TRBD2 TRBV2 TGTGCCAGCAAGGGGGAACCAGCGGGAGGGTATTTT CASKGEPAGGYF
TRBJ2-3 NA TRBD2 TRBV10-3 TGTGCCATAGCCTTAGCGGGGGGGCCGGCAGATACGCAGTATTTT CAIALAGGPADTQYF